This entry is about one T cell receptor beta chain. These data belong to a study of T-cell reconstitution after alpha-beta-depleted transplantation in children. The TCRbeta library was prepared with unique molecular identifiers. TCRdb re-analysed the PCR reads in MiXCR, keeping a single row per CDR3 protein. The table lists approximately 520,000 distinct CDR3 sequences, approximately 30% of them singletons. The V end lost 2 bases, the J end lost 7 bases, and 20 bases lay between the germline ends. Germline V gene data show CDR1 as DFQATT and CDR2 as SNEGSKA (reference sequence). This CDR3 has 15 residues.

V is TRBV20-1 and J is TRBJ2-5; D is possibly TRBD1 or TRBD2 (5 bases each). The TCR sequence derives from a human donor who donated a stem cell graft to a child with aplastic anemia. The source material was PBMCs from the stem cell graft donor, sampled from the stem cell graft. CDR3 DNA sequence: TGCAGTGCTAGACCCTACAGTGGGGGAAGTGGGACCCAGTACTTC. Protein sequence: CSARPYSGGSGTQYF.